The 5 T cell receptor beta chains given below trace back to one sample, sequenced in a study of blood T cell repertoires in COVID-19. Sequencing was performed with immunoSEQ multiplex PCR; in TCRdb, only in-frame clones are kept and a portion is missing. The data contain around 100,000 clones, 70% to 90% of them singletons. Sequencing was carried out using peripheral blood. The origin of the receptors is a woman between 45 and 60 years old with acute or convalescent COVID-19.

The genes are TRBV6-2 or TRBV6-3 and TRBJ2-3; 7 bases are shared with TRBD2. Unmatched junction bases numbered 15, after V lost 5 bases and J lost 1 base. The CDR3 runs to 18 residues. In germline, CDR1 is MNHEY, CDR2 SVGEGT. DNA for the CDR3: TGTGCCAGCAGTGGTTCTAGCGGTCGTTATCGGGGCACAGATACGCAGTATTTT. Translating it yields CASSGSSGRYRGTDTQYF.

This chain connects TRBV19 to TRBJ2-4, with a possible D match to TRBD1 (8 bases). V gave up 5 bases and J gave up 7 bases, with 18 bases separating them. The CDR3 consists of 15 residues. Germline CDR1 and CDR2: LNHDA and SQIVND (reference sequence). The CDR3 region has the DNA TGTGCCAGTAGTCCGACAGGGGCGGGAGTGAACATTCAGTACTTC. It translates to CASSPTGAGVNIQYF.

The V gene is TRBV12-3 or TRBV12-4, the J gene TRBJ1-4; TRBD1 agrees at 7 bases. The trim removed 6 bases at V and 13 bases at J, leaving 8 bases unmatched. CDR3 length equals 12 residues. CDR3 DNA sequence: TGTGCCAGCAGACCAGGGGGGTCTGGACTGTTTTTT. Its translation: CASRPGGSGLFF.

V gene TRBV7-2 combines with J gene TRBJ1-2; TRBD1 aligns across 8 bases. Germline trimming cut 3 bases from V and 2 bases from J; bases unmatched to any gene: 2. The CDR3 spans 14 residues. Germline CDR1 SGHTA, CDR2 FQGNSA. The CDR3 is CASSFRQGNYGYTF. CDR3 coding DNA: TGTGCCAGCAGCTTCCGACAGGGGAACTATGGCTACACCTTC.

This clone was detected only once. The chain carries TRBV6-5 and TRBJ2-1, with 9 bases identical to TRBD2. The length of the CDR3 is 14 residues. J gave up 6 bases and V 6 bases, and 6 bases lay outside the gene matches. CDR1 MNHEY and CDR2 SVGAGI come from the germline V gene. CDR3 region: CASRKTSGFNEQFF. CDR3 in DNA: TGTGCCAGCAGAAAGACTAGCGGCTTCAATGAGCAGTTCTTC.